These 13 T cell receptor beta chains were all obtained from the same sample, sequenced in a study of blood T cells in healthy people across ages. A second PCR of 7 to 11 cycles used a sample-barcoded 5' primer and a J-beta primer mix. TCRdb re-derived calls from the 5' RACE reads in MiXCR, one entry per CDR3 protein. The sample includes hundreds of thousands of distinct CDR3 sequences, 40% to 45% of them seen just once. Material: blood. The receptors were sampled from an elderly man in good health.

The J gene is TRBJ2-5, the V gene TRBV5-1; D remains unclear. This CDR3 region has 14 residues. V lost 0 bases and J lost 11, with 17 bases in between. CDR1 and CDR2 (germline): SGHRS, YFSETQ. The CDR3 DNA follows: TGCGCCAGCAGCTTGGCCACGACGGAAAATGAGCAGTACTTC. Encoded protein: CASSLATTENEQYF.

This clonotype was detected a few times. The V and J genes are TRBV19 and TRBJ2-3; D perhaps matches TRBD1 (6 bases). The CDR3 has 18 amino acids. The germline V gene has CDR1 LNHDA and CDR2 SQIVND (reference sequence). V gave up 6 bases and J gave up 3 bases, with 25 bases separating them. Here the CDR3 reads CASRPILLQGQKTDTQYF. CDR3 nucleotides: TGTGCCAGTAGACCGATCCTCTTACAGGGCCAAAAGACAGATACGCAGTATTTT.

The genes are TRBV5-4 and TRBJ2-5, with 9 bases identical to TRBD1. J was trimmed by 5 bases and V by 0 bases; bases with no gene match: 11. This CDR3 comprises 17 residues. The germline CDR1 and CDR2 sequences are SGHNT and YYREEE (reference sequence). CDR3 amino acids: CASSLDGVTGGGETQYF. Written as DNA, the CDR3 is TGTGCCAGCAGCTTGGATGGAGTAACAGGGGGCGGGGAGACCCAGTACTTC.

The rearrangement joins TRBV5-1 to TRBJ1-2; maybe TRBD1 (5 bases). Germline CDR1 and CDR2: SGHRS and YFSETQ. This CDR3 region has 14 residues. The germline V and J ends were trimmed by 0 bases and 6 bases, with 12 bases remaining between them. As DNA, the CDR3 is TGCGCCAGCAGCTTGGCAAGCGGGGCGAATGGCTACACCTTC. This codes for CASSLASGANGYTF. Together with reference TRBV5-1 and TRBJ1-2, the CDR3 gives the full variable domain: KAGVTQTPRYLIKTRGQQVTLSCSPISGHRSVSWYQQTPGQGLQFLFEYFSETQRNKGNFPGRFSGRQFSNSRSEMNVSTLELGDSALYLCASSLASGANGYTFGSGTRLTVV.

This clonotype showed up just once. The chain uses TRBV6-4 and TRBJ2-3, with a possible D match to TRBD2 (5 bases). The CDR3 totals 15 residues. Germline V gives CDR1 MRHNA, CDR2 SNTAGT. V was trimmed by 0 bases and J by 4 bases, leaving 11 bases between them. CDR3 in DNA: TGTGCCAGCAGTGACTCGATGAGCGGAGCAGATACGCAGTATTTT. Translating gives CASSDSMSGADTQYF.

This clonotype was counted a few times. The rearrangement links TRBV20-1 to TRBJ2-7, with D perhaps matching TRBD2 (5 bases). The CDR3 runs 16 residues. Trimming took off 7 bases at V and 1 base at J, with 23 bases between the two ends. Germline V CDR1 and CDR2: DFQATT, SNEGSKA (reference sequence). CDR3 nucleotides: TGCAGTGTCGCTTTCGACCCTAGGACGGGATCCTACGAGCAGTACTTC. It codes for CSVAFDPRTGSYEQYF.

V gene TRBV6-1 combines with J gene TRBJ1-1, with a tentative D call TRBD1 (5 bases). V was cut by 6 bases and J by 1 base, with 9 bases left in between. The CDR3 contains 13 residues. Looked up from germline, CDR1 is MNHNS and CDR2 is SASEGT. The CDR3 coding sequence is TGTGCCAGCAGGGTGACAGAGAACACTGAAGCTTTCTTT. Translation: CASRVTENTEAFF.

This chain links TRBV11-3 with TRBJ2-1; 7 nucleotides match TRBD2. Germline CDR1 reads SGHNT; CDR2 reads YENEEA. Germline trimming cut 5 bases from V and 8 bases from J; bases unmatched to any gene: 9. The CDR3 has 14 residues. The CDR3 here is CASSRSGIVDEQFF. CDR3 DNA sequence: TGTGCCAGCAGCCGGAGCGGGATAGTGGATGAGCAGTTCTTC.

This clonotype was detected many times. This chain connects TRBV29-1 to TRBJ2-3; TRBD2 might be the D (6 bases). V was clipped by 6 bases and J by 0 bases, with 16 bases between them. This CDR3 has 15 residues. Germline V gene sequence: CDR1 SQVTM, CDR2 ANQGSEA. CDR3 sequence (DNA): TGCAGCGTCGCCCAGGGAGGCCAAAGCACAGATACGCAGTATTTT. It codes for CSVAQGGQSTDTQYF.

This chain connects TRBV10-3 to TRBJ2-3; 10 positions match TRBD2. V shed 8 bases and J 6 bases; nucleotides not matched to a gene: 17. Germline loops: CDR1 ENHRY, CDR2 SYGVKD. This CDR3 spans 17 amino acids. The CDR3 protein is CAIASGASGSTSDTQYF. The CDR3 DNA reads TGTGCCATCGCCTCCGGGGCTAGCGGGAGCACTAGTGATACGCAGTATTTT.

CDR3 coding DNA: TGTGCCAGCAGCTTACGGGAGGGCGATGTCTACAATGAGCAGTTCTTC. Amino acids: CASSLREGDVYNEQFF. This chain joins TRBV7-6 and TRBJ2-1; TRBD2 aligns across 8 bases. V gave up 2 bases and J gave up 3 bases; unmatched junction bases: 6. The CDR3 totals 16 residues. The germline CDR1 and CDR2 sequences are SGHVS and FNYEAQ.

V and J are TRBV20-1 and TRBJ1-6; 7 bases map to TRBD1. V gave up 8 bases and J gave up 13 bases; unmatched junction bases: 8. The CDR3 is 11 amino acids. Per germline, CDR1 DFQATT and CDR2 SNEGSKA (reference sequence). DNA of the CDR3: TGCAGTCCCTATTCACAGGGGCCCCTCCACTTT. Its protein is CSPYSQGPLHF.

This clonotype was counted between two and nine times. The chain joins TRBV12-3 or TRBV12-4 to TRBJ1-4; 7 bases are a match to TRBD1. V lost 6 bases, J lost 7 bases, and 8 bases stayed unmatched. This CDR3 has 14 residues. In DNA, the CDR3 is TGTGCCAGCAGCCCCAGGGACAGTGTTGAAAAACTGTTTTTT. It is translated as CASSPRDSVEKLFF.